Listed below are T cell receptor beta chains from one sample, sequenced in a study of CD8+ T cells in alopecia areata. Here immunoSEQ multiplex PCR was the method, and the copy in TCRdb shows in-frame clones only, minus some. The sample yields 65,000 to 100,000 clones, roughly 51% seen once. The sequencing sample was made of NKG2D-high CD8+ T cells sorted from blood. The receptors were sampled from a human donor with alopecia areata. CDR3s include the opening cysteine and the closing phenylalanine or tryptophan. Fields, in order: J gene, V gene, clone size, D gene, CDR3 DNA, CDR3 protein. The D gene is left open where the match is weak. Size tells how often a clone was seen (once, few, many) or the class of an expanded clone, and some rows leave it out.

j_gene: TRBJ2-5
v_gene: TRBV2
abundance: -
d_gene: -
CDR3nt: TGTGCCAGCAGTGACTACGTGGCGGGTACAGAGACCCAGTACTTC
CDR3aa: CASSDYVAGTETQYF

j_gene: TRBJ2-1
v_gene: TRBV29-1
abundance: few
d_gene: -
CDR3nt: TGCAGCGTTGAAGATGGGGGTGGCTATCTGCTCTACAATGAGCAGTTCTTC
CDR3aa: CSVEDGGGYLLYNEQFF

j_gene: TRBJ2-1
v_gene: TRBV29-1
abundance: -
d_gene: -
CDR3nt: TGCAGCGTTGTGGGGGGGCTGGCGATGAGGAATGAGCAGTTCTTC
CDR3aa: CSVVGGLAMRNEQFF

j_gene: TRBJ2-1
v_gene: TRBV29-1
abundance: -
d_gene: -
CDR3nt: TGCAGCGTTGAAGGTGGTAATGAGCAGTTCTTC
CDR3aa: CSVEGGNEQFF

j_gene: TRBJ2-1
v_gene: TRBV11-2
abundance: -
d_gene: -
CDR3nt: TGTGCCAGCAGCGCACTAGATCTCAATGAGCAGTTCTTC
CDR3aa: CASSALDLNEQFF

j_gene: TRBJ2-7
v_gene: TRBV28
abundance: -
d_gene: -
CDR3nt: TGTGCCAGCAGTGCCTACTACGAGCAGTACTTC
CDR3aa: CASSAYYEQYF

j_gene: TRBJ2-7
v_gene: TRBV29-1
abundance: -
d_gene: TRBD1
CDR3nt: TGCAGCGTTGAGGGGGACAGTGGCTACGAGCAGTACTTC
CDR3aa: CSVEGDSGYEQYF

j_gene: TRBJ2-1
v_gene: TRBV5-1
abundance: few
d_gene: -
CDR3nt: TGCGCCAGCAGCTTGCTGGGGGCTCATGAGCAGTTCTTC
CDR3aa: CASSLLGAHEQFF

j_gene: TRBJ1-1
v_gene: TRBV28
abundance: -
d_gene: -
CDR3nt: TGTGCCAGCAGTTACCGGGGGCTTTACACTGAAGCTTTCTTT
CDR3aa: CASSYRGLYTEAFF

j_gene: TRBJ2-5
v_gene: TRBV11-2
abundance: -
d_gene: -
CDR3nt: TGTGCCAGCAGCAGTATCCAAGAGACCCAGTACTTC
CDR3aa: CASSSIQETQYF

j_gene: TRBJ2-6
v_gene: TRBV25-1
abundance: -
d_gene: -
CDR3nt: TGTGCCAGCAGTGAAGGGCGGGGAGACGGGGCCAACGTCCTGACTTTC
CDR3aa: CASSEGRGDGANVLTF

j_gene: TRBJ2-7
v_gene: TRBV29-1
abundance: once
d_gene: -
CDR3nt: TGCAGCGGACAGTCGACAGGAAACTATGAGCAGTACTTC
CDR3aa: CSGQSTGNYEQYF

j_gene: TRBJ2-7
v_gene: TRBV28
abundance: once
d_gene: TRBD1
CDR3nt: TGTGCCAGCAGTGTACAGACAGGGGCTGCCCTCGAGCAGTACTTC
CDR3aa: CASSVQTGAALEQYF

j_gene: TRBJ2-1
v_gene: TRBV7-9
abundance: few
d_gene: TRBD2
CDR3nt: TGTGCCAGCAGCCTCGGACTAGCTCCCGATGAGCAGTTCTTC
CDR3aa: CASSLGLAPDEQFF

j_gene: TRBJ2-7
v_gene: TRBV14
abundance: few
d_gene: -
CDR3nt: TGTGCCAGCAGCCAGGACGTGCGCCTTGGCGAGCAGTACTTC
CDR3aa: CASSQDVRLGEQYF

j_gene: TRBJ1-2
v_gene: TRBV29-1
abundance: -
d_gene: -
CDR3nt: TGCAGCGTTGAAGATTTCGGGGCGGGGCAGGCCCCAAACTATGGCTACACCTTC
CDR3aa: CSVEDFGAGQAPNYGYTF

j_gene: TRBJ1-2
v_gene: TRBV14
abundance: -
d_gene: -
CDR3nt: TGTGCCAGCAGCCAAGATGGCGGCTACACCTTC
CDR3aa: CASSQDGGYTF

j_gene: TRBJ2-3
v_gene: TRBV29-1
abundance: -
d_gene: TRBD1
CDR3nt: TGCAGCGTTGAACTGACAGGGGGCCCAGATACGCAGTATTTT
CDR3aa: CSVELTGGPDTQYF

j_gene: TRBJ2-2
v_gene: TRBV30
abundance: -
d_gene: -
CDR3nt: TGTGCCTGGAGTCGAGCCGGGATTACGAACACCGGGGAGCTGTTTTTT
CDR3aa: CAWSRAGITNTGELFF

j_gene: TRBJ2-3
v_gene: TRBV28
abundance: -
d_gene: -
CDR3nt: TGTGCCAGCAGGAGCATGACAGAGTCCACAGATACGCAGTATTTT
CDR3aa: CASRSMTESTDTQYF

j_gene: TRBJ2-7
v_gene: TRBV7-9
abundance: -
d_gene: -
CDR3nt: TGTGCCAGCAGTCCTCGACAGGCCTACGAGCAGTACTTC
CDR3aa: CASSPRQAYEQYF

j_gene: TRBJ2-3
v_gene: TRBV9
abundance: few
d_gene: -
CDR3nt: TGTGCCAGCAGCGGATACGGCACAGATACGCAGTATTTT
CDR3aa: CASSGYGTDTQYF

j_gene: TRBJ1-2
v_gene: TRBV9
abundance: -
d_gene: -
CDR3nt: TGTGCCAGCAGCTCCTATGGGGATGGCTACACCTTC
CDR3aa: CASSSYGDGYTF

j_gene: TRBJ1-2
v_gene: TRBV29-1
abundance: -
d_gene: -
CDR3nt: TGCAGCGTTGAAGATGACGACGGCTACACCTTC
CDR3aa: CSVEDDDGYTF

j_gene: TRBJ2-1
v_gene: TRBV5-6
abundance: -
d_gene: -
CDR3nt: TGTGCCAGCAGCTTGTCCTGGACTTCAAATGAGCAGTTCTTC
CDR3aa: CASSLSWTSNEQFF

j_gene: TRBJ1-1
v_gene: TRBV19
abundance: -
d_gene: -
CDR3nt: TGTGCCAGTAGTATAGGGAACACTGAAGCTTTCTTT
CDR3aa: CASSIGNTEAFF

j_gene: TRBJ1-1
v_gene: TRBV4-1
abundance: -
d_gene: TRBD1
CDR3nt: TGCGCCAGCAGCCACCCTGGACAGGAGAACACTGAAGCTTTCTTT
CDR3aa: CASSHPGQENTEAFF

j_gene: TRBJ2-5
v_gene: TRBV7-9
abundance: few
d_gene: -
CDR3nt: TGTGCCAGCAGCTTAGGGACGGACCAAGAGACCCAGTACTTC
CDR3aa: CASSLGTDQETQYF

j_gene: TRBJ1-1
v_gene: TRBV29-1
abundance: few
d_gene: -
CDR3nt: TGCAGCGTTGAACAGGGAATACCTGAAGCTTTCTTT
CDR3aa: CSVEQGIPEAFF

j_gene: TRBJ1-1
v_gene: TRBV4-1
abundance: once
d_gene: -
CDR3nt: TGCGCCAGCAGCCAAGGGGGTGGGAACACTGAAGCTTTCTTT
CDR3aa: CASSQGGGNTEAFF

j_gene: TRBJ2-7
v_gene: TRBV30
abundance: -
d_gene: -
CDR3nt: TGTGCCTGGTGGGACGGGATTTCCTACGAGCAGTACTTC
CDR3aa: CAWWDGISYEQYF

j_gene: TRBJ1-1
v_gene: TRBV2
abundance: -
d_gene: -
CDR3nt: TGTGCCAGCAGGGGTCGGACAGCGAACACTGAAGCTTTCTTT
CDR3aa: CASRGRTANTEAFF

j_gene: TRBJ1-2
v_gene: TRBV29-1
abundance: -
d_gene: -
CDR3nt: TGCAGCGTTGTAGGAGGGATCTATGGCTACACCTTC
CDR3aa: CSVVGGIYGYTF

j_gene: TRBJ2-1
v_gene: TRBV4-2
abundance: -
d_gene: -
CDR3nt: TGTGCCAGCAGCGACATAGGGGCCTATGAGCAGTTCTTC
CDR3aa: CASSDIGAYEQFF

j_gene: TRBJ2-3
v_gene: TRBV13
abundance: few
d_gene: -
CDR3nt: TGTGCCAGCAGCCATAGCGGAAGAACAGATACGCAGTATTTT
CDR3aa: CASSHSGRTDTQYF

j_gene: TRBJ2-5
v_gene: TRBV7-9
abundance: -
d_gene: -
CDR3nt: TGTGCCAGCAGCCTCGGATCGCCCCAAGAGACCCAGTACTTC
CDR3aa: CASSLGSPQETQYF

j_gene: TRBJ2-1
v_gene: TRBV27
abundance: -
d_gene: -
CDR3nt: TGTGCCAGCAGTAAAGGGAATGAGCAGTTCTTC
CDR3aa: CASSKGNEQFF

j_gene: TRBJ2-5
v_gene: TRBV28
abundance: few
d_gene: -
CDR3nt: TGTGCCAGCAGTTTAGGCGAAGTGGGAGAGACCCAGTACTTC
CDR3aa: CASSLGEVGETQYF

j_gene: TRBJ2-1
v_gene: TRBV7-9
abundance: few
d_gene: TRBD2
CDR3nt: TGTGCCAGCAGCCACACGAGTGGGCTAGCGGGAACCAATGAGCAGTTCTTC
CDR3aa: CASSHTSGLAGTNEQFF

j_gene: TRBJ2-6
v_gene: TRBV15
abundance: few
d_gene: -
CDR3nt: TGTGCCACCCGCAAGTGGTCAACTGGGGCCAACGTCCTGACTTTC
CDR3aa: CATRKWSTGANVLTF

j_gene: TRBJ2-3
v_gene: TRBV5-1
abundance: few
d_gene: -
CDR3nt: TGCGCCAGCAGCCAAGCGGGCACAGATACGCAGTATTTT
CDR3aa: CASSQAGTDTQYF

j_gene: TRBJ2-3
v_gene: TRBV29-1
abundance: -
d_gene: TRBD2
CDR3nt: TGCAGCGTTGAATTTTTTGGGACTAGATTCACAGATACGCAGTATTTT
CDR3aa: CSVEFFGTRFTDTQYF

j_gene: TRBJ2-7
v_gene: TRBV29-1
abundance: -
d_gene: TRBD2
CDR3nt: TGCAGCGCCCTAGCGGGAGCTTCCTACGAGCAGTACTTC
CDR3aa: CSALAGASYEQYF